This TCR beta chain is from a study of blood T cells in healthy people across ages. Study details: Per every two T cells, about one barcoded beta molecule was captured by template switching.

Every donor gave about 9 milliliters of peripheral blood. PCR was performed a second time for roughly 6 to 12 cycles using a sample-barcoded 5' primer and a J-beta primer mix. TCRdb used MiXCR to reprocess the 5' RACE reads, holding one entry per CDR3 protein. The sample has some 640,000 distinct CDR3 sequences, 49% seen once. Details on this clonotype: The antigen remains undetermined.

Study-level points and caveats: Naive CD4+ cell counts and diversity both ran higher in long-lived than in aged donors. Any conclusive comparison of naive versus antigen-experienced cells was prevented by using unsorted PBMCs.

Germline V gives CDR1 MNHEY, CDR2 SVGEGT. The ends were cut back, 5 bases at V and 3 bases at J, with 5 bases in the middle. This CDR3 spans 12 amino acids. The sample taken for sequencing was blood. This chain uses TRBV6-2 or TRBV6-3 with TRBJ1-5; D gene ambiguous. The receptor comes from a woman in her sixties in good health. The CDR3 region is CASSDPNQPQHF. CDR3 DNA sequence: TGTGCCAGCAGTGACCCCAATCAGCCCCAGCATTTT.